The sequence of this T cell receptor (beta chain) was determined in a study of T cells in localized non-small cell lung cancer. Here immunoSEQ multiplex PCR was the method, and the copy in TCRdb shows in-frame clones only, minus some. The sample has 50,000 to 75,000 clones; approximately 90% are singletons. The receptor was derived from a man aged 40 to 70 with stage I lung adenocarcinoma. Here the sequenced sample was peripheral blood, taken before any cancer treatment.

CDR3 nucleotide sequence: TGTGCCAGCAGCCAAGAGGGATTCAACGCAGATACGCAGTATTTT. Its protein product is CASSQEGFNADTQYF. V usage is TRBV4-2 and J usage is TRBJ2-3; the D is unclear. This CDR3 has 15 residues. Germline V gene data show CDR1 as LGHNA and CDR2 as YNFKEQ. V lost 0 bases, J lost 4 bases, and 11 bases lay in between.